The 31 T cell receptor beta chains reported below all come from one sample, sequenced in a study of early T cells in non-severe SARS-CoV-2 infection. TCRdb independently ran MiXCR on the 5' RACE reads; one entry per CDR3 protein. Of about 110,000 distinct CDR3 sequences in the sample, approximately 10% were seen once. The sequenced sample was whole blood. These receptors all stem from an adult who was a healthcare worker with PCR-confirmed SARS-CoV-2 infection or an uninfected control (not recorded which).

V is TRBV4-3 and J is TRBJ1-1; 9 bases line up with TRBD1. With 3 bases clipped from V and 8 bases from J, the junction kept 10 bases outside the gene matches. In germline, CDR1 is LGHNA, CDR2 YSLEER. The CDR3 runs to 15 residues. This CDR3 is CASSHETGGEGEAFF. As DNA, the CDR3 is TGCGCCAGCAGCCATGAGACAGGGGGAGAAGGGGAAGCTTTCTTT.

The rearrangement uses TRBV6-1 and TRBJ1-4; 9 bases agree with TRBD1. The CDR3 totals 16 residues. Germline V lookup: CDR1 MNHNS, CDR2 SASEGT. J was trimmed by 2 bases and V by 2 bases; bases with no gene match: 3. The CDR3 nucleotides are TGTGCCAGCAGTGAATGGGACAGGGCCACTAATGAAAAACTGTTTTTT. The encoded protein is CASSEWDRATNEKLFF.

This clonotype was counted only a few times. The CDR3 sequence: CASGSSEQFF. The CDR3 DNA follows: TGTGCCAGCGGCAGCTCTGAGCAGTTCTTC. This chain links TRBV4-2 with TRBJ2-1; D is uncertain. CDR3 length: 10 residues. The ends were cut back, 8 bases at V and 9 bases at J, with 8 bases in the middle. Germline CDR1 and CDR2: LGHNA and YNFKEQ.

This clonotype appeared a few times. The gene calls are TRBV4-2 and TRBJ2-5, with D perhaps given as TRBD1 or TRBD2 (5 bases each). CDR3 size: 13 residues. Trimming shortened V by 1 base and J by 4 bases, and 7 bases separated the two germline ends. CDR1 and CDR2 (germline): LGHNA, YNFKEQ. The CDR3 sequence: CASSQGGRETQYF. The CDR3 nucleotides are TGTGCCAGCAGCCAAGGGGGGAGAGAGACCCAGTACTTC.

Comment on this clonotype: A much larger clone differs from this one at a single base, so this may be a read error. The chain employs TRBV28 and TRBJ1-3; no clear D gene. CDR3 length: 15 amino acids. V was cut by 4 bases and J by 0 bases, with 10 bases left in between. Germline assignment: CDR1 MDHEN and CDR2 SYDVKM. CDR3 sequence: CASSSVPSSGNTIYF. CDR3 in DNA: TGTGCCAGCAGTTCGGTACCTAGCTCTGGAAACACCATATATTTT. Together with reference TRBV28 and TRBJ1-3, the CDR3 gives the full variable domain: DVKVTQSSRYLVKRTGEKVFLECVQDMDHENMFWYRQDPGLGLRLIYFSYDVKMKEKGDIPEGYSVSREKKERFSLILESASTNQTSMYLCASSSVPSSGNTIYFGEGSWLTVV.

This clonotype was recorded many times. This sequence joins TRBV28 and TRBJ2-7; D unresolved. With 2 bases removed from V and 6 bases from J, the gap between germline ends came to 5 bases. The length of the CDR3 is 11 residues. Germline CDR1 is MDHEN and CDR2 is SYDVKM. The CDR3 here is CASSLGFEQYF. DNA of the CDR3: TGTGCCAGCAGTTTAGGTTTCGAGCAGTACTTC.

This chain uses TRBV12-3 or TRBV12-4 with TRBJ2-6; 7 bases align to TRBD2. V was pared by 7 bases and J by 0 bases, with 9 bases of the junction left unmatched. This CDR3 is 17 amino acids long. The DNA of the CDR3 is TGTGCCAGCATCGCCCAAGGGAGGGACTCTGGGGCCAACGTCCTGACTTTC. It encodes CASIAQGRDSGANVLTF.

This clonotype was counted a few times. The V gene is TRBV28, the J gene TRBJ2-3; D perhaps matches TRBD2 (6 bases). Trimming stripped 8 bases from V and 0 bases from J, with 6 bases between. This CDR3 spans 12 amino acids. From germline, CDR1 is MDHEN and CDR2 SYDVKM. This CDR3 is CASLASTDTQYF. In nucleotides, the CDR3 is TGTGCCAGCCTAGCGAGCACAGATACGCAGTATTTT.

This clonotype showed up many times. The chain carries TRBV6-6 and TRBJ2-5, with 7 bases matching TRBD1. The CDR3 runs to 13 residues. V was clipped by 6 bases and J by 4 bases; unmatched bases: 5. CDR1 and CDR2 from the germline V gene are MNHNY and SVGAGI (reference sequence). The CDR3 DNA is TGTGCCAGCAGACGCGACAGGGCAGAGACCCAGTACTTC. Amino acids: CASRRDRAETQYF.

This chain connects TRBV7-9 to TRBJ2-1, with a possible D match to TRBD2 (6 bases). Germline V gene sequence: CDR1 SEHNR, CDR2 FQNEAQ (reference sequence). V dropped 4 bases and J dropped 5 bases, with 15 bases sitting between them. This CDR3 has 15 residues. The CDR3 bases are TGTGCCAGCAGCTATACCGGGACTGAGGACAATGAGCAGTTCTTC. It codes for CASSYTGTEDNEQFF.

This clonotype was seen many times. The chain combines TRBV6-1 with TRBJ1-1; unclear D gene. Per germline, CDR1 MNHNS and CDR2 SASEGT. Deletions cut 5 bases from V and 1 base from J, with 5 bases between. This CDR3 spans 12 amino acids. CDR3: CASSFKNTEAFF. Here the CDR3 DNA reads TGTGCCAGCAGTTTCAAGAACACTGAAGCTTTCTTT.

In this sample, this clonotype turned up many times. The V and J genes are TRBV2 and TRBJ2-2; D might be TRBD1 (5 bases). CDR1 is SNHLY and CDR2 is FYNNEI in the germline V gene. This CDR3 is 13 amino acids long. V was cut by 8 bases and J by 6 bases, with 13 bases left in between. CDR3 in amino acids: CASREGDSGELFF. As DNA, the CDR3 is TGTGCCAGCCGAGAAGGGGATTCCGGGGAGCTGTTTTTT.

This clonotype was recorded at least ten times. V usage is TRBV20-1 and J usage is TRBJ1-1, with 7 bases identical to TRBD1. The germline V gene has CDR1 DFQATT and CDR2 SNEGSKA (reference sequence). V trimming: 0 bases; J trimming: 4 bases; junction bases outside the gene matches: 5. This CDR3 region has 14 residues. CDR3 sequence: CSAREGTAGTEAFF. The CDR3, as DNA: TGCAGTGCTAGAGAGGGGACAGCCGGCACTGAAGCTTTCTTT.

V is TRBV28 and J is TRBJ2-3; D remains unclear. V gave up 6 bases and J gave up 6 bases, with 10 bases separating them. Germline loops: CDR1 MDHEN, CDR2 SYDVKM. CDR3 size: 12 residues. The CDR3, as DNA: TGTGCCAGCAGCACCACAAGGGATACGCAGTATTTT. This encodes CASSTTRDTQYF.

The table lists this clonotype with a few counts. The chain couples TRBV5-5 to TRBJ2-2; 9 nucleotides line up with TRBD1. The CDR3 has 18 amino acids. V dropped 0 bases and J dropped 6; count of bases not matched to a gene: 12. Germline V lookup: CDR1 SGHKS, CDR2 YYEKEE (reference sequence). Here the CDR3 reads CASSLVFPGQGRAGELFF. The CDR3 nucleotides are TGTGCCAGCAGCTTGGTGTTTCCGGGACAGGGTCGAGCCGGGGAGCTGTTTTTT.

This clonotype has a handful of counts. J is TRBJ1-3 and V is TRBV3-1, with D possibly matching TRBD1 (6 bases). Germline-derived CDR1 and CDR2 are LGHDT and YNNKEL (reference sequence). The CDR3 runs to 15 residues. Trimming removed 2 bases at V and 4 bases at J, with 12 bases between. The CDR3 protein is CASSQRQDGGNTIYF. The CDR3, as DNA: TGTGCCAGCAGCCAACGACAGGATGGAGGAAACACCATATATTTT.

The chain joins TRBV7-9 to TRBJ2-5; 8 bases fit TRBD2. Germline V gives CDR1 SEHNR, CDR2 FQNEAQ (reference sequence). J gave up 4 bases and V 5 bases, and 6 bases lay outside the gene matches. This CDR3 is 14 amino acids long. CDR3 region: CASSASGSLETQYF. The CDR3 region has the DNA TGTGCCAGCAGCGCGAGCGGGAGTTTAGAGACCCAGTACTTC.

This clonotype turned up a few times. For the CDR3, the DNA is TGCAGTGCTAGGTGGACCTACGAGCAGTACTTC. Translating gives CSARWTYEQYF. The chain couples TRBV20-1 to TRBJ2-7, with D uncertain. Trimming cost V 3 bases and J 2 bases, with 5 bases left between them. This CDR3 spans 11 amino acids. Germline V gene sequence: CDR1 DFQATT, CDR2 SNEGSKA (reference sequence).

This clonotype was recorded a few times. This chain links TRBV27 with TRBJ2-1, with no clear D. The V end lost 4 bases, the J end lost 0 bases, and 19 bases lay between the germline ends. This CDR3 has 18 amino acids. CDR1 is MNHEY and CDR2 is SMNVEV in the germline V gene (reference sequence). In nucleotides, the CDR3 is TGTGCCAGCAGTTCCGCTACCTCCAGGAGAAGCTCCTACAATGAGCAGTTCTTC. Translated: CASSSATSRRSSYNEQFF.

The chain has TRBV14 and TRBJ2-1; TRBD2 matches at 8 bases. There are 17 residues in the CDR3. The germline gives CDR1 SGHDN, CDR2 FVKESK. Trimming cost V 0 bases and J 13 bases; bases outside gene matches: 17. The CDR3 region is CASSQEWATSGPTEQFF. The CDR3 nucleotides are TGTGCCAGCAGCCAAGAGTGGGCTACTAGCGGACCGACTGAACAGTTCTTC.

The chain has TRBV7-2 and TRBJ2-5, with TRBD1 as a possible D gene (6 bases). The germline V gene has CDR1 SGHTA and CDR2 FQGNSA. The CDR3 has 14 amino acids. Trimming cost V 5 bases and J 6 bases, with 16 bases left between them. CDR3: CASSVTGTFQTQYF. The CDR3, as DNA: TGTGCCAGCAGCGTTACCGGGACATTTCAGACCCAGTACTTC.

A few counts support this clonotype. This chain uses TRBV2 with TRBJ1-5; D not certain. The V end was cut by 4 bases, the J end by 4 bases, with 11 bases between. Germline V gives CDR1 SNHLY, CDR2 FYNNEI. The CDR3 extends over 14 amino acids. The chain's CDR3 is CASSVWPRNQPQHF. The CDR3 DNA is TGTGCCAGCAGTGTGTGGCCAAGGAATCAGCCCCAGCATTTT.

The table lists this clonotype with many counts. The chain carries TRBV5-5 and TRBJ1-6, with D unclear. Germline V CDR1 and CDR2: SGHKS, YYEKEE (reference sequence). This CDR3 comprises 12 residues. V was pared by 2 bases and J by 8 bases, with 5 bases between. In DNA, the CDR3 is TGTGCCAGCAGCTTACTTTATTCACCCCTCCACTTT. Translating it yields CASSLLYSPLHF.

This clonotype was recorded a few times. Here the CDR3 reads CASSQSLLAGFGEQFF. In DNA, the CDR3 is TGTGCCAGCAGCCAATCTTTACTAGCGGGCTTCGGTGAGCAGTTCTTC. V gene TRBV14 combines with J gene TRBJ2-1, with 9 bases aligning to TRBD2. Trimming cost V 2 bases and J 9 bases; bases outside gene matches: 11. Germline CDR1 SGHDN, CDR2 FVKESK. The CDR3 spans 16 residues.

This rearrangement joins TRBV18 to TRBJ2-7, with a weak D call TRBD1 (5 bases). Trimming shortened V by 3 bases and J by 2 bases, and 11 bases separated the two germline ends. This CDR3 is 14 amino acids long. CDR1 and CDR2 from the germline V gene are KGHSH and LQKENI. The CDR3: CASSPGRQPYEQYF. The CDR3 DNA sequence: TGTGCCAGCTCACCGGGGCGGCAGCCCTACGAGCAGTACTTC.

Many counts were recorded for this clonotype. The chain uses TRBV10-2 and TRBJ2-3, with D unclear. The CDR3 contains 12 residues. Trimming took 4 bases from V and 1 from J, leaving 3 bases between them. Germline CDR1 is WSHSY and CDR2 is SAAADI. The chain's CDR3 is CASSVGTDTQYF. CDR3 sequence (DNA): TGCGCCAGCAGTGTTGGCACAGATACGCAGTATTTT.

Many counts were recorded for this clonotype. This chain connects TRBV27 to TRBJ2-5; TRBD2 matches 8 bases. The CDR3 loop spans 14 amino acids. V dropped 5 bases and J dropped 3; count of bases not matched to a gene: 5. The germline V gene has CDR1 MNHEY and CDR2 SMNVEV (reference sequence). CDR3 nucleotides: TGTGCCAGCAGTCGTAGCGGGATTAAAGAGACCCAGTACTTC. The encoded protein is CASSRSGIKETQYF.

This clonotype was detected many times. The chain has TRBV16 and TRBJ2-7; D possibly uses TRBD1 or TRBD2 (5 bases each). CDR1 KGHSY and CDR2 FQNENV come from the germline V gene. The CDR3 is 14 residues long. V gave up 3 bases and J gave up 2 bases, with 11 bases separating them. CDR3 in amino acids: CASSQRGRTYEQYF. The CDR3 bases are TGTGCCAGCAGCCAGAGGGGACGGACCTACGAGCAGTACTTC. The variable domain in full, with the rest retrieved from reference TRBV16 and TRBJ2-7, is GEEVAQTPKHLVRGEGQKAKLYCAPIKGHSYVFWYQQVLKNEFKFLISFQNENVFDETGMPKERFSAKCLPNSPCSLEIQATKLEDSAVYFCASSQRGRTYEQYFGPGTRLTVT.

In its sample, this clonotype was seen many times. The V gene is TRBV29-1, the J gene TRBJ2-5, with D perhaps matching TRBD1 (6 bases). Trimming removed 0 bases from V and 7 bases from J, with 15 bases in between. The CDR3 loop spans 14 amino acids. The germline V gene has CDR1 SQVTM and CDR2 ANQGSEA. The CDR3 DNA follows: TGCAGCGTTGAAGAGGATGAGGGGGTTGGGACCCAGTACTTC. Translated: CSVEEDEGVGTQYF. Using reference TRBV29-1 and TRBJ2-5 for the parts outside the CDR3, the full variable domain is SAVISQKPSRDICQRGTSLTIQCQVDSQVTMMFWYRQQPGQSLTLIATANQGSEATYESGFVIDKFPISRPNLTFSTLTVSNMSPEDSSIYLCSVEEDEGVGTQYFGPGTRLLVL.

The chain has TRBV18 and TRBJ2-7, with D uncertain. Trimming removed 0 bases at V and 2 bases at J, with 2 bases between. This CDR3 is built from 12 residues. Germline CDR1 KGHSH, CDR2 LQKENI. The CDR3: CASSPPAYEQYF. For the CDR3, the DNA is TGTGCCAGCTCACCACCGGCCTACGAGCAGTACTTC. Full variable domain (remainder filled in from reference TRBV18 and TRBJ2-7): NAGVMQNPRHLVRRRGQEARLRCSPMKGHSHVYWYRQLPEEGLKFMVYLQKENIIDESGMPKERFSAEFPKEGPSILRIQQVVRGDSAAYFCASSPPAYEQYFGPGTRLTVT.

As to this clonotype: A much larger clonotype is one base distant, so this may be a read error. The rearrangement links TRBV6-6 to TRBJ2-1, with 8 bases matching TRBD2. J gave up 0 bases and V 7 bases, and 5 bases lay outside the gene matches. This CDR3 has 15 amino acids. Germline V gene data show CDR1 as MNHNY and CDR2 as SVGAGI (reference sequence). CDR3 sequence (DNA): TGTGCCAGCACCCCAGCGGGAGTCTCCTACAATGAGCAGTTCTTC. It yields the protein CASTPAGVSYNEQFF.